Here is one T cell receptor (beta chain) with its context. Its antigen is still unknown. This entry comes from a study of cytomegalovirus exposure and HLA in healthy donors. The study, taken as a whole, reports: An ancestry cluster, one associated with Asian ancestry, reportedly showed fewer N-insertions than the roughly 670-donor mean in a later analysis. Presence/absence analyses assumed roughly uniform sequencing depth across donors. When analyzed later, the rates of TCR association showed variation by HLA locus, with DRB1 the most and HLA-C the fewest.

The CDR3 is 15 amino acids. The trim removed 2 bases at V and 7 bases at J, leaving 8 bases unmatched. The V gene's germline CDR1 is SGDLS and CDR2 YYNGEE. PCR used 60 Vbeta primers and 13 Jbeta primers. TCRdb's table, derived via immunoSEQ multiplex PCR, lists solely in-frame clones and lacks some. Its table records some 130,000 clones. Nominal health characterized the donors when sampled, though unrecorded immune exposures were likely. The sequence was collected from a man in his late teens or twenties in good health and CMV-seronegative. The sequenced sample was PBMCs. The rearrangement links TRBV9 to TRBJ2-1, with 8 nucleotides matching TRBD2. The CDR3 loop is CASSVVGGRKNEQFF. CDR3 nucleotides: TGTGCCAGCAGCGTGGTGGGCGGGAGGAAGAATGAGCAGTTCTTC.